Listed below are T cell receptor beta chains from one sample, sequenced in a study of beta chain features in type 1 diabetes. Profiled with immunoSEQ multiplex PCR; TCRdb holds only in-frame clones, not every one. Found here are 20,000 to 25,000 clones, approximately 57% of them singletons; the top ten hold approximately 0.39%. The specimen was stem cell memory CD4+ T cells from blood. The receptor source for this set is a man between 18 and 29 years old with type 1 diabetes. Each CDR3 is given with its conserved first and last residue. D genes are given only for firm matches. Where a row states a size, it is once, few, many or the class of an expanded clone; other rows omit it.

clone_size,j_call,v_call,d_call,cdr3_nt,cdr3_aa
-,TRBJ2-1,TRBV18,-,TGTGCCAGCTCACCATACCAGGGCGGATCGAATGAGCAGTTCTTC,CASSPYQGGSNEQFF
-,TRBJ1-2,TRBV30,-,TGTGCCTGGACAGATTACTATGGCTACACCTTC,CAWTDYYGYTF
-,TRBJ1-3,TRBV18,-,TGTGCCAGCTCACCCGGTTCATATGGGGCACAAAACACCATATATTTT,CASSPGSYGAQNTIYF
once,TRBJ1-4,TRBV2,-,TGTGCCAGCAGTGAGGCCGCGGAGAAAGAAAAACTGTTTTTT,CASSEAAEKEKLFF
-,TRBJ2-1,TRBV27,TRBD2,TGTGCCAGCAGTTTAATGCTCGGGAGGGACTACAATGAGCAGTTCTTC,CASSLMLGRDYNEQFF
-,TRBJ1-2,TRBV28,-,TGTGCCAGCAGTGTCAGATATGGCTACACCTTC,CASSVRYGYTF
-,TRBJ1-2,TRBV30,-,TGTGCCTGGAGGGGATACAGGGTAACGACCTTC,CAWRGYRVTTF
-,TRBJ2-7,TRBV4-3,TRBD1,TGCGCCAGCAGCCCAAAAGGGGCCCAGACAGGGGCTACCTACGAGCAGTACTTC,CASSPKGAQTGATYEQYF
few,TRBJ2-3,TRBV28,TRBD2,TGTGCCAGCAGTTTAAGAGGGACTAGCGCAGATACGCAGTATTTT,CASSLRGTSADTQYF
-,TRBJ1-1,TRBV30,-,TGTGCCTGGAGTCGTCTATTGAACACTGAAGCTTTCTTT,CAWSRLLNTEAFF
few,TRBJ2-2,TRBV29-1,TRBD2,TGCAGCGTGCAATTGCGGGAGAGAACCGGGGAGCTGTTTTTT,CSVQLRERTGELFF
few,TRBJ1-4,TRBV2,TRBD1,TGTGCCAGCGGAGTAGGACAGGGCTGGGTTGACGAAAAACTGTTTTTT,CASGVGQGWVDEKLFF
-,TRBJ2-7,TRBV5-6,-,TGTGCCAGCGATACTCCAGGAGGACAGCCTAATTCCTACGAGCAGTACTTC,CASDTPGGQPNSYEQYF
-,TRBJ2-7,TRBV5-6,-,TGTGCCAGCGGTGAAGACAGGTCCTACGAGCAGTACTTC,CASGEDRSYEQYF
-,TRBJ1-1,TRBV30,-,TGTGCCTGGAGTGCTATGGGACACCTGAACACTGAAGCTTTCTTT,CAWSAMGHLNTEAFF
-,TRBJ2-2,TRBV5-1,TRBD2,TGCGCCAGCAGCTCGACTAGCGGGATGAATTCGGGCGGGGAGCTGTTTTTT,CASSSTSGMNSGGELFF
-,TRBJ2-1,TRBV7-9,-,TGTGCCAGCGTTCTACAGGGAACGGATGAGCAGTTCTTC,CASVLQGTDEQFF
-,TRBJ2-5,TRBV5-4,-,TGTGCCAGCAGCTCGGTCGGGGGGCAGGGGGAGACCCAGTACTTC,CASSSVGGQGETQYF
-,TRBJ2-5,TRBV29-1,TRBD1,TGCAGCGTTGTACAGGGGGCGGGTGAGACCCAGTACTTC,CSVVQGAGETQYF
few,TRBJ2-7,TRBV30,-,TGTGCCTGGAGTGTACACCAGTCTAGCGAGCAGTACTTC,CAWSVHQSSEQYF
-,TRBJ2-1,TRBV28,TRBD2,TGTGCCAGCACCCGAGCGGGGAGACTCTACAATGAGCAGTTCTTC,CASTRAGRLYNEQFF
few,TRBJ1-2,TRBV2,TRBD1,TGTGCCAGCCGGGACAGGAACTATGGCTACACCTTC,CASRDRNYGYTF
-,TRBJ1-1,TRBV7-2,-,TGTGCCAGCAGCTTAGTAGCCCCCGGAAGGGAAGCTTTCTTT,CASSLVAPGREAFF
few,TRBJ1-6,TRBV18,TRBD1,TGTGCCAGCTCAGGGACAGGATGGAATTCACCCCTCCACTTT,CASSGTGWNSPLHF